This T cell receptor (beta chain) was sequenced in a study of monozygotic twins with inflammatory bowel disease. The study, taken as a whole, reports: Any single strong signal or clonotype tied to IBD lacked support.

Addition of UMIs with a 6-nucleotide sample barcode was achieved by template switching. TCRdb re-called the 5' RACE reads, yielding one record per CDR3 amino acid sequence without DNA. The sample holds a few hundred thousand distinct CDR3 sequences. CDR3 length: 15 residues. Germline V gives CDR1 SGHKS, CDR2 YYEKEE (reference sequence). As concerns this clonotype: What it recognizes is unknown.

After skipping T cell sorting, the authors isolated total RNA from whole blood. The genes are TRBV5-5 and TRBJ2-3; the TCRdb D gene call, TRBD1, has no DNA to confirm it. Sequenced input: blood. This receptor was identified in a human donor with ulcerative colitis or Crohn's disease, or a healthy co-twin of an affected twin (not recorded which). The CDR3 is CASSLEGARTDTQYF.